Presented here are 11 T cell receptor beta chains from one specimen sequenced in a study of T cells in Graves' hyperthyroidism and ophthalmopathy. Regions amplified from RNA transcripts were the TCR beta CDR3 regions. A first-round RT-PCR of the TCR CDR3 used the HTBI primer set. TCRdb passed the multiplex PCR reads through MiXCR, listing each CDR3 protein once. The sample has 250,000 or so distinct CDR3 sequences, about 15% seen once; the top ten hold less than 35%. The material sequenced was blood. The source of these receptors is a woman in her late teens or twenties with Graves' ophthalmopathy.

The table lists this clonotype with many counts. This chain joins TRBV15 and TRBJ1-6; maybe TRBD1 (5 bases). Germline V gene sequence: CDR1 LNHNV, CDR2 YYDKDF (reference sequence). The CDR3 consists of 15 residues. Between the trimmed V and J ends, which lost 0 bases and 7 bases, there was a span of 10 bases. The DNA for the CDR3 is TGTGCCACCAGCAGAGAGTTGCAGGGCAATTCACCCCTCCACTTT. Amino acids: CATSRELQGNSPLHF.

This clonotype was counted many times. The chain recombines TRBV15 with TRBJ1-1; D is undetermined. The CDR3 contains 11 residues. Germline values: CDR1 LNHNV, CDR2 YYDKDF (reference sequence). Trimming pared 6 bases from V and 2 bases from J, leaving 4 bases between. This chain's CDR3 is CATRGNTEAFF. The CDR3 nucleotides read TGTGCCACCAGGGGAAACACTGAAGCTTTCTTT.

This clonotype has a count of ten or more. This chain joins TRBV4-1 and TRBJ1-5, with TRBD1 as a possible D gene (6 bases). The CDR3 length is 13 residues. V lost 4 bases and J lost 9, with 13 bases in between. CDR1 MGHRA and CDR2 YSYEKL come from the germline V gene. The CDR3 bases are TGCGCCAGCAGCCCAACCGGACAGCTGCCCCAGCATTTT. This codes for CASSPTGQLPQHF.

This clonotype came up a few times. This clone may be a read error of a much larger clone one base away. The V gene is TRBV5-6, the J gene TRBJ2-3; D call uncertain. V shed 6 bases and J shed 2 bases, with 16 bases lying between them. The CDR3 sequence is 15 residues long. Germline CDR1 reads SGHDT; CDR2 reads YYEEEE. The CDR3: CASNLPPGPTDTQYF. CDR3 sequence (DNA): TGTGCCAGCAACCTACCACCAGGTCCCACAGATACGCAGTATTTT. Together with reference TRBV5-6 and TRBJ2-3, the CDR3 gives the full variable domain: DAGVTQSPTHLIKTRGQQVTLRCSPKSGHDTVSWYQQALGQGPQFIFQYYEEEERQRGNFPDRFSGHQFPNYSSELNVNALLLGDSALYLCASNLPPGPTDTQYFGPGTRLTVL.

V gene TRBV28 combines with J gene TRBJ2-3; the D gene could be TRBD1 or TRBD2 (6 bases each). The germline gives CDR1 MDHEN, CDR2 SYDVKM. V was cut by 5 bases and J by 0 bases, with 18 bases left in between. This CDR3 has 17 residues. CDR3 in amino acids: CASSLHRGTFSTDTQYF. The CDR3 region has the DNA TGTGCCAGCAGTCTCCATAGGGGGACTTTTAGCACAGATACGCAGTATTTT.

This clonotype has a count of ten or more. The rearrangement joins TRBV12-5 to TRBJ1-2, with a possible D match to TRBD1 (6 bases). CDR3 length: 14 amino acids. Trimming pared 5 bases from V and 6 bases from J, leaving 16 bases between. Per the germline V gene, CDR1 is LGHNT and CDR2 is FRNRAP. The CDR3 protein is CASGPPQGFDGYTF. The CDR3 DNA follows: TGTGCTAGTGGTCCACCACAGGGTTTCGATGGCTACACCTTC.

This clonotype has a count of ten or more. J is TRBJ1-2 and V is TRBV12-3 or TRBV12-4; TRBD1 matches at 8 bases. The CDR3 sequence is 12 residues long. V was clipped by 7 bases and J by 8 bases; unmatched bases: 6. The CDR3 sequence is CASTPDRGGYTF. Written as DNA, the CDR3 is TGTGCCAGCACTCCAGACAGGGGCGGCTACACCTTC.

Many counts were recorded for this clonotype. This chain connects TRBV15 to TRBJ1-5, with a possible D match to TRBD1 (5 bases). Germline V gene lookup returns CDR1 LNHNV and CDR2 YYDKDF (reference sequence). The CDR3 length is 15 residues. The V end lost 0 bases, the J end lost 6 bases, and 12 bases lay between the germline ends. The CDR3 spells CATSRDLAGSQPQHF. Here the CDR3 DNA reads TGTGCCACCAGCAGAGATCTGGCAGGGAGTCAGCCCCAGCATTTT.

This clonotype has a count of ten or more. V is TRBV6-2 or TRBV6-3 and J is TRBJ2-7; unclear D gene. In germline, CDR1 is MNHEY, CDR2 SVGEGT. Between the trimmed V and J ends, which lost 0 bases and 5 bases, there was a span of 8 bases. This CDR3 region has 13 residues. CDR3 nucleotides: TGTGCCAGCAGTTACTCGAACCGGGACGAGCAGTACTTC. Its protein is CASSYSNRDEQYF.

This chain uses TRBV30 with TRBJ1-5; D is uncertain. Germline CDR1 is GTSNPN and CDR2 is SVGIG (reference sequence). Trimming removed 2 bases at V and 9 bases at J, with 11 bases between. The CDR3 is 12 residues long. In nucleotides, the CDR3 is TGTGCCTGGAGTAGCCTAAGTGGGCCCCAGCATTTT. It is translated as CAWSSLSGPQHF.

This clonotype occurred many times. The V call is TRBV20-1, the J call TRBJ1-4; D unclear. V was clipped by 6 bases and J by 0 bases, with 11 bases between them. The CDR3 is made up of 14 amino acids. Germline V lookup: CDR1 DFQATT, CDR2 SNEGSKA (reference sequence). The CDR3 DNA reads TGCAGTGCGATGGCATTAGCAACTAATGAAAAACTGTTTTTT. The encoded protein is CSAMALATNEKLFF.